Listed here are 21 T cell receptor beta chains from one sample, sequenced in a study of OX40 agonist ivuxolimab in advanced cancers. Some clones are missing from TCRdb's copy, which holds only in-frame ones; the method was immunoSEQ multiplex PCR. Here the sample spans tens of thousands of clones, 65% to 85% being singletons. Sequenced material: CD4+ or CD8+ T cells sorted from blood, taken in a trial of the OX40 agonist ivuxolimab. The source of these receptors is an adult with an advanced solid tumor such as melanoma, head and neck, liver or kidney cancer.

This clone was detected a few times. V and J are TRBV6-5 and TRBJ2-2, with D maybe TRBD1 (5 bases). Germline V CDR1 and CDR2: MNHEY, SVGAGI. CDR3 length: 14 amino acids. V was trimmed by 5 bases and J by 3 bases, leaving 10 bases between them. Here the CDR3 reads CASSEPQDTGELFF. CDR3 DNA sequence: TGTGCCAGCAGTGAACCACAGGACACCGGGGAGCTGTTTTTT.

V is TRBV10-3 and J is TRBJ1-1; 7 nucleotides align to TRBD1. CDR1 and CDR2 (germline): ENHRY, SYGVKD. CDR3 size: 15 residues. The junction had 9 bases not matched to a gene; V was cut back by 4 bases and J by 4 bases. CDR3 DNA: TGTGCCATCAGTGGAACAGGGGAGGAGGGCACTGAAGCTTTCTTT. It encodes CAISGTGEEGTEAFF.

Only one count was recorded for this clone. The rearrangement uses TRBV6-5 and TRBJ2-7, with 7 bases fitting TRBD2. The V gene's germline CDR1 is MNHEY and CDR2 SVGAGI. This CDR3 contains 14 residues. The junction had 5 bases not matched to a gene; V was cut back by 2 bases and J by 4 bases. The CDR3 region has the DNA TGTGCCAGCAGTTACGAGCGGGGTATTTACGAGCAGTACTTC. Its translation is CASSYERGIYEQYF.

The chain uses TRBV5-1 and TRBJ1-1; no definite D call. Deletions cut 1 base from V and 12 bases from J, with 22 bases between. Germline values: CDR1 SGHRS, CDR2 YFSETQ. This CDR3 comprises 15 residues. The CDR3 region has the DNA TGCGCCAGCAGCTTGTGGGGAACGAGAAACGAAGGGACTTTCTTT. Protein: CASSLWGTRNEGTFF. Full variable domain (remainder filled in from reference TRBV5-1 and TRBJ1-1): KAGVTQTPRYLIKTRGQQVTLSCSPISGHRSVSWYQQTPGQGLQFLFEYFSETQRNKGNFPGRFSGRQFSNSRSEMNVSTLELGDSALYLCASSLWGTRNEGTFFGQGTRLTVV.

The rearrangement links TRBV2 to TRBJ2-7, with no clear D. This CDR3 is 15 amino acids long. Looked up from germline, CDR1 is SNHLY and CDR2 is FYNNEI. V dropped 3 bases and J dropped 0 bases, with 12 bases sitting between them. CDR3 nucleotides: TGTGCCAGCAGTGAGAGGACCTTTAGCTCCTACGAGCAGTACTTC. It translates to CASSERTFSSYEQYF.

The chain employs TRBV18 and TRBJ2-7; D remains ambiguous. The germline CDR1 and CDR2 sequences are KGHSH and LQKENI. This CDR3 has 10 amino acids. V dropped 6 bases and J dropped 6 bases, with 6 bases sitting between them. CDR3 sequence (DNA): TGTGCCAGCTCTCCCCCCGAGCAGTACTTC. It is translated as CASSPPEQYF.

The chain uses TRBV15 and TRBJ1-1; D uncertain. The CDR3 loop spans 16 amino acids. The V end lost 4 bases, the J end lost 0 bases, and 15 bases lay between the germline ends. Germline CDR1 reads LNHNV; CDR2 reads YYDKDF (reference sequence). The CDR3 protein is CATSTRSNVMNTEAFF. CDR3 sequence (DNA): TGTGCCACCAGCACCCGCTCTAACGTGATGAACACTGAAGCTTTCTTT.

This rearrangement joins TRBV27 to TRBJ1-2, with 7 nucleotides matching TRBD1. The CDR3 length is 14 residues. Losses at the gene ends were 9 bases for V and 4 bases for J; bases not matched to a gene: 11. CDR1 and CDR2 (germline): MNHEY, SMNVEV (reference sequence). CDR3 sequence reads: CASGIGGAGYGYTF. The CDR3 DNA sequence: TGTGCCAGTGGAATAGGGGGCGCGGGCTATGGCTACACCTTC.

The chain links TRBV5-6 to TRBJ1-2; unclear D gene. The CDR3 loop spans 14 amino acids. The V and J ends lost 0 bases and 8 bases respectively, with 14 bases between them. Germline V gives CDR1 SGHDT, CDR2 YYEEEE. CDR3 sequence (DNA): TGTGCCAGCAGCTTGGTATTCGGTTCAACCGGCTACACCTTC. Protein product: CASSLVFGSTGYTF.

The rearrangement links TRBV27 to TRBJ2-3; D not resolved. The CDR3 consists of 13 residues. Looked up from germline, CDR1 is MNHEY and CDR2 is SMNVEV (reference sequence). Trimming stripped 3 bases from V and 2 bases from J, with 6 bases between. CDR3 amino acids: CASSFSHTDTQYF. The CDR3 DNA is TGTGCCAGCAGTTTTTCCCACACAGATACGCAGTATTTT.

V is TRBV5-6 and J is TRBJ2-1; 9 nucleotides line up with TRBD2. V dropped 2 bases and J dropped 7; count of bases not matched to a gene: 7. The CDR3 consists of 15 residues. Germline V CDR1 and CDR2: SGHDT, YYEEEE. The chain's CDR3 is CASSLMISGGNEQFF. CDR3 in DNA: TGTGCCAGCAGCTTAATGATTAGCGGGGGAAATGAGCAGTTCTTC.

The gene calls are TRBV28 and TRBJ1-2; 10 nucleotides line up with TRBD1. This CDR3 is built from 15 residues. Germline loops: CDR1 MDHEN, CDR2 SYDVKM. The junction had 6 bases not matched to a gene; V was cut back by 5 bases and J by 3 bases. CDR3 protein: CASSPADRGDYGYTF. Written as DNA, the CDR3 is TGTGCCAGCAGTCCTGCGGACAGGGGGGACTATGGCTACACCTTC.

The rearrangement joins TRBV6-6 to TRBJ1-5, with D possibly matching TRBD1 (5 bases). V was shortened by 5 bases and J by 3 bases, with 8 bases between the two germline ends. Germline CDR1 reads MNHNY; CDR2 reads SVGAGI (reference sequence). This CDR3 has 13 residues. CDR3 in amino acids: CASSTGHNQPQHF. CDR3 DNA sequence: TGTGCCAGCAGTACAGGACACAATCAGCCCCAGCATTTT.

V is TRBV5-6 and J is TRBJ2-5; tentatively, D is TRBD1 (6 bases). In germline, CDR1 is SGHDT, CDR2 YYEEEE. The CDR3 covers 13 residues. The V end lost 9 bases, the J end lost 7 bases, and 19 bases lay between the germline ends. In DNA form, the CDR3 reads TGTGCCACTTTGGACAGAGGGGTTGGGACCCAGTACTTC. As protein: CATLDRGVGTQYF.

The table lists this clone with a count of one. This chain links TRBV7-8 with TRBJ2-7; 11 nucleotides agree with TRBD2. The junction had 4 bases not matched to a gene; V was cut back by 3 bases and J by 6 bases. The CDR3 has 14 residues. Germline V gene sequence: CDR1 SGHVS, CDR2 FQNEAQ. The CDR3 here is CASSFSGRAVEQYF. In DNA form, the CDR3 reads TGTGCCAGCAGCTTTAGCGGGAGGGCCGTCGAGCAGTACTTC.

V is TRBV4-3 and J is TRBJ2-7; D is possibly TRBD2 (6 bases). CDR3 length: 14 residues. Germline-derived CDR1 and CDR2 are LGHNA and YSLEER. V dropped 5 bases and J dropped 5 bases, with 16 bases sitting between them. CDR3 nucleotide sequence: TGCGCCAGCAGCTCGATGGGAGGCCGGGACGAGCAGTACTTC. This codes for CASSSMGGRDEQYF.

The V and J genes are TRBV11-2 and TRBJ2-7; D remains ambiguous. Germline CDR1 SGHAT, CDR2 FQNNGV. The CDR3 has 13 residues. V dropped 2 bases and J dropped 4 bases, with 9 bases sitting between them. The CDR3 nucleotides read TGTGCCAGCAGCTTAATGGTTTGGTACGAGCAGTACTTC. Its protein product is CASSLMVWYEQYF.

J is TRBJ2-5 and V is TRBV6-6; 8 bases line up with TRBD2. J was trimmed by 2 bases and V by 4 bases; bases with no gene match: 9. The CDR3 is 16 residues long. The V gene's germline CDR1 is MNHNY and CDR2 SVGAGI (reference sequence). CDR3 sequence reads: CASSSRDSGDQETQYF. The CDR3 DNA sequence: TGTGCCAGCAGTTCCCGAGATAGCGGGGATCAAGAGACCCAGTACTTC.

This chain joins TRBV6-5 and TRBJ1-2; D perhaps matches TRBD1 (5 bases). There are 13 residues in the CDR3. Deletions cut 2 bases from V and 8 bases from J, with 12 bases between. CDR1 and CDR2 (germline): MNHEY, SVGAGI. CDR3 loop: CASSYVGAGGYTF. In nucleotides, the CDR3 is TGTGCCAGCAGTTACGTAGGGGCTGGAGGCTACACCTTC.

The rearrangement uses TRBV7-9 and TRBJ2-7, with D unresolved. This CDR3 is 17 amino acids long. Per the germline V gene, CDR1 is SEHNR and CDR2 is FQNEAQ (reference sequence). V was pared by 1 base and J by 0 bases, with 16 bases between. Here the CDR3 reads CASSLDLSYYSSYEQYF. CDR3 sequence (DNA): TGTGCCAGCAGCTTAGACCTCAGTTATTACAGCTCCTACGAGCAGTACTTC.

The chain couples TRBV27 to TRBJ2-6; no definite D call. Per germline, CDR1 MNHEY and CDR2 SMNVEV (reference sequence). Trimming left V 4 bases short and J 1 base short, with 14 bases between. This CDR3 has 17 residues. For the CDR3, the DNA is TGTGCCAGCAGTTCGTGGACCGCGCTGTCTGGGGCCAACGTCCTGACTTTC. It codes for CASSSWTALSGANVLTF.